This TCR beta chain was found in a study of beta chain features in type 1 diabetes. Study background: Age, gender, cell numbers and subset yield matched between patients and controls.

This clone was observed a handful of times. The study reverse transcribed the entire isolated RNA, so it sequenced expressed TCRB transcripts. This table comes from immunoSEQ multiplex PCR, and its TCRdb copy is limited to in-frame clones, with some not included. The sample carries a few hundred thousand clones, 27% recorded once. Trimming took 7 bases from V and 5 from J; bases not matched to a gene: 8. Per germline, CDR1 SQVTM and CDR2 ANQGSEA. This CDR3 region has 13 residues. It was via CD45RO/CCR7/CD25/CD127/CD95/CD27 that CD4+ naive, central memory, regulatory and stem cell-like memory cells were sorted.

The chain couples TRBV29-1 to TRBJ1-2; 9 bases are a match to TRBD1. Source material: central memory CD4+ T cells from blood. This TCR came from a man under 40 in good health. CDR3 region: CSAPGQGLYGYTF. Here the CDR3 DNA reads TGCAGCGCGCCGGGACAGGGTCTTTATGGCTACACCTTC. Full variable domain (outside the CDR3, taken from reference TRBV29-1 and TRBJ1-2): SAVISQKPSRDICQRGTSLTIQCQVDSQVTMMFWYRQQPGQSLTLIATANQGSEATYESGFVIDKFPISRPNLTFSTLTVSNMSPEDSSIYLCSAPGQGLYGYTFGSGTRLTVV.